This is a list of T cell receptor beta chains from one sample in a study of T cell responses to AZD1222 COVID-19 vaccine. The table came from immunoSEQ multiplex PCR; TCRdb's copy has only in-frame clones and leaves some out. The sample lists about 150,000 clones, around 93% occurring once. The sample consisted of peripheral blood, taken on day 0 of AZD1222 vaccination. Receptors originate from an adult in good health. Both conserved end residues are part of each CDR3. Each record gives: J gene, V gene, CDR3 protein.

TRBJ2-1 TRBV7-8 CASSLGYGGSNYNEQFF
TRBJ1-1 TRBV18 CASSGVDTEAFF
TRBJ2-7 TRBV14 CASSQSNVPYEQYF
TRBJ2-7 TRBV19 CASSAYLAGAYEQYF
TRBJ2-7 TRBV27 CASKELPQREQYF
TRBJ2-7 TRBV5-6 CASSRLYEQYF
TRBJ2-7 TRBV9 CASKAALGTYEQYF
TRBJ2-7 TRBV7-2 CASSNAGGTYEQYF
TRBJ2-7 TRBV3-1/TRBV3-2 CASSQGGGLSYEQYF
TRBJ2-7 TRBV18 CASSPPRPGTYEQYF
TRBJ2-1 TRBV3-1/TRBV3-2 CASSHLSQTTGTGTIF
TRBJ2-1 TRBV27 CASTPSGYYNEQFF
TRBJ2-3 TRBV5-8 CASSWTEPPLGSQGTNTQYF
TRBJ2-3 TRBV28 CASSFNGRAVIGTDTQYF
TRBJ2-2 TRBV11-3 CASSRDSGPTGELFF
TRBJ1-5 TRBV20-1 CSASQGGLSNQPQHF
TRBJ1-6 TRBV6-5 CASRPGTVNSPLHF
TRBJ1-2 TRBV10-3 CAIGTGGSNYGYTF
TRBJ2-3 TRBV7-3 CASSLFGGTGRTDTQYF
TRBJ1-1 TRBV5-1 CASSLGGEAAFF
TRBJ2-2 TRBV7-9 CASSLGSGTGELFF
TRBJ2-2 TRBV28 CASSLAGGPITGELFF
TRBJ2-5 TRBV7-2 CASSPSRGETQYF
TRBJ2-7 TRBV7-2 CASSLGLGSSYEQYF
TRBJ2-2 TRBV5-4 CASSSRQGPNTGELFF
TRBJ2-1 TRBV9 CASSVVPRQGGNEQFF
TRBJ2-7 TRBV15 CATSRPDTAEQYF
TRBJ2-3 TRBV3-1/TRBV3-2 CASSQGGDTQYF
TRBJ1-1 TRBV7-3 CASSLLSMNTEAFF
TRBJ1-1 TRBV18 CASSPGQGAVEAFF
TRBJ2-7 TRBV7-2 CASSYASGLAVYEQYF
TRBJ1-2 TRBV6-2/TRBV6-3 CASSYSTRAGVYGYTF
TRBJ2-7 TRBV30 CAWSPTENEQYF
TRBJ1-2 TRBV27 CASSWGVGYGYTF
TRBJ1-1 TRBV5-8 CASSSSWTENTEAFF
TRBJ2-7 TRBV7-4 CASSPGQVYSYEQYF
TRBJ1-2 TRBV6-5 CASRNTGYYGYTF
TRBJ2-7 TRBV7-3 CASSLTQVVSREQYF
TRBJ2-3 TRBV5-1 CASSRLYFASDTQYF
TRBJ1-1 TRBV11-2 CASSPPSEAFF
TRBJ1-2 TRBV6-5 CASRYSTGLGYTF
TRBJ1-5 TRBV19 CASSIGGQGVKPQHF
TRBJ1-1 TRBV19 CASSIDPGRNTEAFF
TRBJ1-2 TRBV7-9 CASSFGPLVGSYGYTF
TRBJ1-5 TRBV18 CASSPQGNQPQHF
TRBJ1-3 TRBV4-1 CASSHADRLTGNTIYF
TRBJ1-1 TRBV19 CASSITNTEAFF
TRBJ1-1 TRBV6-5 CASRNVDGYTEAFF